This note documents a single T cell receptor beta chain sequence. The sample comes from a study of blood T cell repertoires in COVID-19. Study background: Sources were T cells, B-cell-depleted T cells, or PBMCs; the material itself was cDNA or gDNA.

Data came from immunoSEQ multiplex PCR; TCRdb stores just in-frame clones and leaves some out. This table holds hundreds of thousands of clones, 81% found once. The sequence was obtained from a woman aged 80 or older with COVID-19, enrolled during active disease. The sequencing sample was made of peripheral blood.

This chain's CDR3 is CAISESEASSEAFF. DNA for the CDR3: TGTGCCATCAGTGAGTCCGAGGCCTCATCTGAAGCTTTCTTT. The chain couples TRBV10-3 to TRBJ1-1; no definite D call. Germline loops: CDR1 ENHRY, CDR2 SYGVKD. The CDR3 covers 14 residues. Trimming pared 0 bases from V and 6 bases from J, leaving 11 bases between.